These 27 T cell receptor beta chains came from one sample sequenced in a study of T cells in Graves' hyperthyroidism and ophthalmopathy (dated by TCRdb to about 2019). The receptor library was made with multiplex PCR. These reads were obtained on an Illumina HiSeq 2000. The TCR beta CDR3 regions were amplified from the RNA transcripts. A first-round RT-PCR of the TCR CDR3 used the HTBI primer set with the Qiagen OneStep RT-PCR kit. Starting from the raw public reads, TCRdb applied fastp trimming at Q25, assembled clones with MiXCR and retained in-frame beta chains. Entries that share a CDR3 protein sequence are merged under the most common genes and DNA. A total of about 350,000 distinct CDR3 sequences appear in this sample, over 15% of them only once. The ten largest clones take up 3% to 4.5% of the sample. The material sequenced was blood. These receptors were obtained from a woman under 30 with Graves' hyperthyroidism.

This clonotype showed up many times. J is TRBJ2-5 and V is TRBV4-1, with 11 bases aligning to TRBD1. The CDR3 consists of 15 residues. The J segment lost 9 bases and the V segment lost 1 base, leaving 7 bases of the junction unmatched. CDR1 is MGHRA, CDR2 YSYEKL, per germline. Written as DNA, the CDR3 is TGCGCCAGCAGCCAAGGGGACAGGGGGAGGAAGGCCCAGTACTTC. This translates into CASSQGDRGRKAQYF.

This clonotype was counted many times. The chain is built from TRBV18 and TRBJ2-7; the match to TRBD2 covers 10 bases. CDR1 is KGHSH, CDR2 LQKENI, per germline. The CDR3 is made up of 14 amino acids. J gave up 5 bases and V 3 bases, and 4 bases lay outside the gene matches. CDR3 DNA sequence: TGTGCCAGCTCACCCCAGCGGGGGGGCGACGAGCAGTACTTC. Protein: CASSPQRGGDEQYF.

Here the CDR3 reads CASSLYGQGASSAEAFF. The DNA for the CDR3 is TGTGCCAGCAGCTTATACGGACAGGGGGCAAGTTCGGCTGAAGCTTTCTTT. The chain is built from TRBV11-1 and TRBJ1-1; 11 bases are shared with TRBD1. The CDR3 loop spans 17 amino acids. CDR1 and CDR2 from the germline V gene are SGHAT and FQDESV (reference sequence). V was pared by 2 bases and J by 6 bases, with 11 bases of the junction left unmatched.

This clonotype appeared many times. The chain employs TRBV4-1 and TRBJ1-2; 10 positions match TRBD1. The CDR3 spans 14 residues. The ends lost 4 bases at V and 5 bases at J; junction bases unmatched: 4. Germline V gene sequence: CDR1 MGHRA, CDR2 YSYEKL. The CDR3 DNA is TGCGCCAGCAGCCCCGGGACAGGGGATTATGGCTACACCTTC. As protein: CASSPGTGDYGYTF.

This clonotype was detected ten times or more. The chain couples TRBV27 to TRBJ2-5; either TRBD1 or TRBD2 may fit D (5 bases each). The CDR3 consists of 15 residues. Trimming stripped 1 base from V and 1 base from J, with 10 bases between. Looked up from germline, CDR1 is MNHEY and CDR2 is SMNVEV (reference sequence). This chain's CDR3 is CASSLWAGTQETQYF. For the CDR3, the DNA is TGTGCCAGCAGTTTATGGGCCGGGACCCAAGAGACCCAGTACTTC.

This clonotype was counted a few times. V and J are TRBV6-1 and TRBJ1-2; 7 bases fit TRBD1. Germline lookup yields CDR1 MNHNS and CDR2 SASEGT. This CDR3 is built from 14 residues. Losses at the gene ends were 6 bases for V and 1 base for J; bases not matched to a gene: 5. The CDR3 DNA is TGTGCCAGCAGCAGACAGGGAAATAACTATGGCTACACCTTC. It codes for CASSRQGNNYGYTF.

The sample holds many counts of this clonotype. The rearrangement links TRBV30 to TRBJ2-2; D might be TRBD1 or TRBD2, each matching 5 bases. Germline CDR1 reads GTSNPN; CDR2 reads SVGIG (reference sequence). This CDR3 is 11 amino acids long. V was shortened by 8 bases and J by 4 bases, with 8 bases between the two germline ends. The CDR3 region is CARGVTGELFF. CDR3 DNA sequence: TGTGCCCGAGGGGTCACCGGGGAGCTGTTTTTT.

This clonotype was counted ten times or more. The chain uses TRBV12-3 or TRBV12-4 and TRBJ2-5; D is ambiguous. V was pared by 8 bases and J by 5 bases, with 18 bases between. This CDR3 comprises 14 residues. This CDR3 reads CASFRRESVETQYF. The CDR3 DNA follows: TGTGCCAGCTTCAGGCGCGAGTCCGTGGAGACCCAGTACTTC.

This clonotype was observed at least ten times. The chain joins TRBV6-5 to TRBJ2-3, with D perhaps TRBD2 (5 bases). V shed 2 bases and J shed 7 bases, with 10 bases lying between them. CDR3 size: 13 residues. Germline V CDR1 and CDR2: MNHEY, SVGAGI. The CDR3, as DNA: TGTGCCAGCAGTTACCCCGGGGAATATACGCAGTATTTT. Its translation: CASSYPGEYTQYF.

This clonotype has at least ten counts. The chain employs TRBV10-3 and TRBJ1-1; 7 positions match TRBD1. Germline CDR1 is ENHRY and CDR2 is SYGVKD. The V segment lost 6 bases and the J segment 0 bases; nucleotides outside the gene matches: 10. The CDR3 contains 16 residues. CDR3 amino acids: CAIRDGTAGLNTEAFF. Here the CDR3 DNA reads TGTGCCATCAGGGACGGGACAGCCGGATTGAACACTGAAGCTTTCTTT.

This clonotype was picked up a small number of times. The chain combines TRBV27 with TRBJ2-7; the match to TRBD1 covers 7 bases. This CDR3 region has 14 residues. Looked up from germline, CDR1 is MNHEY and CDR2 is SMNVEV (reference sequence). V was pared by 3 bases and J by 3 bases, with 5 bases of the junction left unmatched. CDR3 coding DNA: TGTGCCAGCAGTTTCCCGGGACAGAACTACGAGCAGTACTTC. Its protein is CASSFPGQNYEQYF.

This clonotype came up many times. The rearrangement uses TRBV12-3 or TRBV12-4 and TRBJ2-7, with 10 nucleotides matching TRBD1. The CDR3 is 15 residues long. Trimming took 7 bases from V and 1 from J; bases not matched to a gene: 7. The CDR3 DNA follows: TGTGCCAGCACCAATCCGGGACAGGGGTCCTACGAGCAGTACTTC. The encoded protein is CASTNPGQGSYEQYF.

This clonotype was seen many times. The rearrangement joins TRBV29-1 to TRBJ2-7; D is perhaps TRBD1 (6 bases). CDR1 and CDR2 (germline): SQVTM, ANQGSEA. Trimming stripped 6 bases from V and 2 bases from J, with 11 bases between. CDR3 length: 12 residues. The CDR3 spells CSVGQGTYEQYF. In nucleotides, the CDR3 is TGCAGCGTGGGGCAGGGGACCTACGAGCAGTACTTC.

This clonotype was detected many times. CDR3 sequence reads: CASSQVGRSYEQYF. The CDR3 coding sequence is TGTGCCAGCAGCCAAGTGGGCAGGTCCTACGAGCAGTACTTC. The chain has TRBV4-2 and TRBJ2-7, with D uncertain. Germline lookup yields CDR1 LGHNA and CDR2 YNFKEQ. CDR3 size: 14 residues. Trimming shortened V by 1 base and J by 1 base, and 8 bases separated the two germline ends.

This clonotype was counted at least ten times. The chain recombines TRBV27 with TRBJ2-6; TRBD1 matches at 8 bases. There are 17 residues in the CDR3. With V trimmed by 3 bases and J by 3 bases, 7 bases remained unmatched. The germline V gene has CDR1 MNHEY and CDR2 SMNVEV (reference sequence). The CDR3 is CASSLDRVGLGANVLTF. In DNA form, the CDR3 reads TGTGCCAGCAGTTTGGACAGGGTGGGCCTTGGGGCCAACGTCCTGACTTTC.

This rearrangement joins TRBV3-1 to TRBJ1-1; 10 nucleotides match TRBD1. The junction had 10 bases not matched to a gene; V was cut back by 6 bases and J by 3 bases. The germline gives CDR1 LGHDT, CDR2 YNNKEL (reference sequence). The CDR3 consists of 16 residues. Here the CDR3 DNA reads TGTGCCAGCAGTTTATCTTCGGACAGGGGGTACACTGAAGCTTTCTTT. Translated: CASSLSSDRGYTEAFF.

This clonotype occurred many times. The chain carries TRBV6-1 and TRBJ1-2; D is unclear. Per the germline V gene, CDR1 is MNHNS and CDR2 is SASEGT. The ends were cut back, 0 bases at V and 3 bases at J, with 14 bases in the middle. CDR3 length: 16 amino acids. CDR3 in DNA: TGTGCCAGCAGTGAAGCCCCTGTGGGAGGTTACTATGGCTACACCTTC. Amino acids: CASSEAPVGGYYGYTF.

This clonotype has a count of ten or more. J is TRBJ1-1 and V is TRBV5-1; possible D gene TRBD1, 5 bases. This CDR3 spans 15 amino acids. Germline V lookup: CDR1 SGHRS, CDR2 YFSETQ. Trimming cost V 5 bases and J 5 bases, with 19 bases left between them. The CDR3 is CASRREGASATEAFF. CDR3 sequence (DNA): TGCGCCAGCAGGCGGGAAGGGGCTTCGGCAACTGAAGCTTTCTTT.

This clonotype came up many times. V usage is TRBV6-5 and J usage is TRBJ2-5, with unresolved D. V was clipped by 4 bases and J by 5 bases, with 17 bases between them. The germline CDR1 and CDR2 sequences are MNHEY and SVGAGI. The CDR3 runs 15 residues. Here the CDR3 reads CASSWAAQARETQYF. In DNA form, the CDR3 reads TGTGCCAGCAGTTGGGCCGCGCAAGCCCGGGAGACCCAGTACTTC.

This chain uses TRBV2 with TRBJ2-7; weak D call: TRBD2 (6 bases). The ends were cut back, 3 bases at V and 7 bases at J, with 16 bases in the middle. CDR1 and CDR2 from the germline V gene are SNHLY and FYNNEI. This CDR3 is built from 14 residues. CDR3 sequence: CASSDPYPAGEQYF. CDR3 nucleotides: TGTGCCAGCAGTGATCCCTACCCGGCGGGGGAGCAGTACTTC.

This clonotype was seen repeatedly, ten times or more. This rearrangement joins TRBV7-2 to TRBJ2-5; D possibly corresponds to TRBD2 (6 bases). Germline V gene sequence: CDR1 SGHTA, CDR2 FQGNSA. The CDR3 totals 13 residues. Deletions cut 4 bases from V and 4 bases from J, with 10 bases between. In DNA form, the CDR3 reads TGTGCCAGCAGCTCAGGGACTCGAGAGACCCAGTACTTC. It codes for CASSSGTRETQYF.

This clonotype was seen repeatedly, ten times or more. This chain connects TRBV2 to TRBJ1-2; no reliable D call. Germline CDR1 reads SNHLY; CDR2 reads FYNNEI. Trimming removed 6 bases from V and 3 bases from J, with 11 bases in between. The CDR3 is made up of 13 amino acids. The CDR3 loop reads CASSPGVDYGYTF. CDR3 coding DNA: TGTGCCAGCAGCCCTGGGGTAGACTATGGCTACACCTTC. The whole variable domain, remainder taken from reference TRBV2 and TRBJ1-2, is EPEVTQTPSHQVTQMGQEVILRCVPISNHLYFYWYRQILGQKVEFLVSFYNNEISEKSEIFDDQFSVERPDGSNFTLKIRSTKLEDSAMYFCASSPGVDYGYTFGSGTRLTVV.

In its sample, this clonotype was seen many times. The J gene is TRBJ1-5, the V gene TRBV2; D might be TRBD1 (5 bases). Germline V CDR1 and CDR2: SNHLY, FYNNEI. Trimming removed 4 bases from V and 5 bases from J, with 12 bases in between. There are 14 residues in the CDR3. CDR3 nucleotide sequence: TGTGCCAGCAGTGTTGGGCAGGGCGATCAGCCCCAGCATTTT. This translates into CASSVGQGDQPQHF.

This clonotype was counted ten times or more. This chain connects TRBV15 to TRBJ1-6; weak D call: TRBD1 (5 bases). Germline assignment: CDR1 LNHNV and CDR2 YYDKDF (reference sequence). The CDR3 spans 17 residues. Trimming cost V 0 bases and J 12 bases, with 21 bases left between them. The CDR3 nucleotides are TGTGCCACCAGCAGAGATCTAAGATTGGGGCTCTTTGGACCCCTCCACTTT. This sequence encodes CATSRDLRLGLFGPLHF.

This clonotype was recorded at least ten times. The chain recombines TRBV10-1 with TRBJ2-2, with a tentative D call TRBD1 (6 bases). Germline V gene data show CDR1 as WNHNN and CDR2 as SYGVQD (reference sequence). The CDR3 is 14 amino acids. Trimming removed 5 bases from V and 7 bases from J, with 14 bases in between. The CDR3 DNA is TGCGCCAGCAGTTTAGGGGGTTCGGGCGGGGAGCTGTTTTTT. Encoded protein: CASSLGGSGGELFF.

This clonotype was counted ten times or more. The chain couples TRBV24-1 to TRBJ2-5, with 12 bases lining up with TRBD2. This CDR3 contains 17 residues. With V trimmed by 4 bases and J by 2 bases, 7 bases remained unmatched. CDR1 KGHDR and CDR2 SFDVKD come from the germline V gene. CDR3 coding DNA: TGTGCCACCAGTGACCCTACTAGCGGGGGGTTGCAAGAGACCCAGTACTTC. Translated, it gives CATSDPTSGGLQETQYF.

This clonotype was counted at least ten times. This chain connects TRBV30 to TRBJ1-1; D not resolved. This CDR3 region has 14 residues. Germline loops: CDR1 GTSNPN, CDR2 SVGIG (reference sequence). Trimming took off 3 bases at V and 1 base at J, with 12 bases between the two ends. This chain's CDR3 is CAWSGKSTNTEAFF. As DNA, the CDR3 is TGTGCCTGGAGCGGGAAGAGTACGAACACTGAAGCTTTCTTT.